This T cell receptor (beta chain) was recorded in a study of tumor-infiltrating lymphocytes in localized non-small cell lung cancer. General observations from the study: Available tissue quantity limited TCR sequencing to a patient subset. IM1 and IM2 tumors showed no difference in T-cell fraction. Compared with uninvolved lung, tumors showed higher T cell infiltration by TCRbeta sequencing.

Details on this clone: Its antigen is unknown.

Trimming stripped 0 bases from V and 9 bases from J, with 6 bases between. CDR3 length equals 11 residues. Looked up from germline, CDR1 is DFQATT and CDR2 is SNEGSKA (reference sequence). Method: immunoSEQ multiplex PCR; TCRdb's copy keeps in-frame clones and lacks some. The profile covers 14,000 or so clones, with about 77% appearing a single time and about 4% taken by the ten largest. The V call is TRBV20-1, the J call TRBJ2-1; D gene unclear. Sequenced: lung tumor tissue. The receptor's source is a human donor with non-small cell lung cancer. The CDR3 loop reads CSARDVSEQFF. The CDR3 DNA reads as TGCAGTGCTAGAGATGTCTCTGAGCAGTTCTTC.